This is a list of T cell receptor beta chains from one sample in a study of preoperative IRX-2 immunotherapy in early breast cancer. Clones were read by immunoSEQ multiplex PCR, and TCRdb kept only the in-frame ones, dropping some. The sample carries about 32,000 clones, less than 90% recorded once. The source was lymph node tissue, collected from a patient treated with IRX-2 immunotherapy. Source of these receptors: a human donor with breast cancer. Both conserved end residues are part of each CDR3. Fields, in order: CDR3 protein, CDR3 DNA, clone size, J gene, V gene, CDR3 length, D gene. A D gene is named only where the DNA matches it firmly. Clone size is not always given. Where it is, it says once, few, many or a class for expanded clones.

CDR3aa: CAWGETGELFF; CDR3nt: TGTGCCTGGGGGGAGACCGGGGAGCTGTTTTTT; abundance: .; j_gene: TRBJ2-2; v_gene: TRBV30; len: 11; d_gene: .
CDR3aa: CASSPPTAQYEQYF; CDR3nt: TGTGCCAGCAGTCCGCCGACAGCCCAATACGAGCAGTACTTC; abundance: .; j_gene: TRBJ2-7; v_gene: TRBV28; len: 14; d_gene: .
CDR3aa: CASSFRLGVNEQFF; CDR3nt: TGTGCCAGCAGTTTTCGGCTGGGGGTGAATGAGCAGTTCTTC; abundance: .; j_gene: TRBJ2-1; v_gene: TRBV28; len: 14; d_gene: .
CDR3aa: CASSIDQGGTEAFF; CDR3nt: TGTGCCAGTAGTATAGATCAAGGGGGCACTGAAGCTTTCTTT; abundance: once; j_gene: TRBJ1-1; v_gene: TRBV19; len: 14; d_gene: .
CDR3aa: CASSRSGTETQYF; CDR3nt: TGTGCCAGCAGCCGGAGTGGGACAGAGACCCAGTACTTC; abundance: .; j_gene: TRBJ2-5; v_gene: TRBV6-8; len: 13; d_gene: .
CDR3aa: CAFGLLPDTQYF; CDR3nt: TGTGCCTTCGGGCTCTTACCGGATACGCAGTATTTT; abundance: .; j_gene: TRBJ2-3; v_gene: TRBV30; len: 12; d_gene: .
CDR3aa: CAWTEGTSGGDTQYF; CDR3nt: TGTGCATGGACCGAAGGGACTAGCGGAGGAGATACGCAGTATTTT; abundance: few; j_gene: TRBJ2-3; v_gene: TRBV30; len: 15; d_gene: TRBD2
CDR3aa: CAWRAGGPGEQFF; CDR3nt: TGTGCCTGGCGAGCGGGAGGGCCGGGTGAGCAGTTCTTC; abundance: .; j_gene: TRBJ2-1; v_gene: TRBV30; len: 13; d_gene: TRBD2
CDR3aa: CASRGTSWSEQFF; CDR3nt: TGTGCCAGCAGGGGGACTAGTTGGAGTGAGCAGTTCTTC; abundance: .; j_gene: TRBJ2-1; v_gene: TRBV28; len: 13; d_gene: TRBD2
CDR3aa: CASSSPGRDGYTF; CDR3nt: TGTGCCAGCAGCTCCCCGGGGAGAGATGGCTACACCTTC; abundance: .; j_gene: TRBJ1-2; v_gene: TRBV28; len: 13; d_gene: .
CDR3aa: CASTPGQGWTEAFF; CDR3nt: TGTGCCAGCACCCCCGGACAGGGGTGGACTGAAGCTTTCTTT; abundance: .; j_gene: TRBJ1-1; v_gene: TRBV12-5; len: 14; d_gene: TRBD1
CDR3aa: CASTAGIANEKLFF; CDR3nt: TGTGCCAGCACGGCCGGGATCGCTAATGAAAAACTGTTTTTT; abundance: .; j_gene: TRBJ1-4; v_gene: TRBV6-8; len: 14; d_gene: .
CDR3aa: CASSLSISPGSEKLFF; CDR3nt: TGTGCCAGCAGCTTGTCCATCTCTCCGGGGAGTGAAAAACTGTTTTTT; abundance: .; j_gene: TRBJ1-4; v_gene: TRBV11-3; len: 16; d_gene: .
CDR3aa: CASSPQVKRTGEQFF; CDR3nt: TGTGCCAGCTCACCTCAAGTAAAGAGGACCGGTGAGCAGTTCTTC; abundance: .; j_gene: TRBJ2-1; v_gene: TRBV18; len: 15; d_gene: .
CDR3aa: CASSPGGSVNEQFF; CDR3nt: TGTGCCAGCAGTCCTGGGGGTTCTGTCAATGAGCAGTTCTTC; abundance: .; j_gene: TRBJ2-1; v_gene: TRBV28; len: 14; d_gene: .
CDR3aa: CASSLQPQVLGGELFF; CDR3nt: TGTGCCAGCAGCTTGCAACCCCAAGTGCTGGGCGGGGAGCTGTTTTTT; abundance: .; j_gene: TRBJ2-2; v_gene: TRBV5-8; len: 16; d_gene: .
CDR3aa: CASSELLGYHRTDTQYF; CDR3nt: TGTGCCAGCAGTGAACTTCTTGGGTACCATCGCACAGATACGCAGTATTTT; abundance: .; j_gene: TRBJ2-3; v_gene: TRBV2; len: 17; d_gene: .
CDR3aa: CASSLPRDREGAFF; CDR3nt: TGTGCCAGCAGCTTACCCCGGGACAGGGAGGGCGCTTTCTTT; abundance: .; j_gene: TRBJ1-1; v_gene: TRBV28; len: 14; d_gene: TRBD1
CDR3aa: CAKSPGAGANVLTF; CDR3nt: TGTGCCAAGTCCCCGGGTGCTGGGGCCAACGTCCTGACTTTC; abundance: .; j_gene: TRBJ2-6; v_gene: TRBV30; len: 14; d_gene: .
CDR3aa: CSVEGTDGYEQYF; CDR3nt: TGCAGCGTTGAAGGGACAGACGGCTACGAGCAGTACTTC; abundance: .; j_gene: TRBJ2-7; v_gene: TRBV29-1; len: 13; d_gene: .
CDR3aa: CASSDSGQLNTIYF; CDR3nt: TGTGCCAGCAGTGACTCGGGACAGCTAAACACCATATATTTT; abundance: .; j_gene: TRBJ1-3; v_gene: TRBV28; len: 14; d_gene: TRBD1
CDR3aa: CASSWAGKETQYF; CDR3nt: TGTGCCAGCAGCTGGGCGGGTAAAGAGACCCAGTACTTC; abundance: .; j_gene: TRBJ2-5; v_gene: TRBV28; len: 13; d_gene: .
CDR3aa: CASSYSFRGVYGYTF; CDR3nt: TGTGCCAGCAGTTACTCATTCAGGGGTGTCTATGGCTACACCTTC; abundance: .; j_gene: TRBJ1-2; v_gene: TRBV6-8; len: 15; d_gene: .
CDR3aa: CASSFDGETQYF; CDR3nt: TGTGCCAGCTCTTTCGACGGGGAGACCCAGTACTTC; abundance: .; j_gene: TRBJ2-5; v_gene: TRBV18; len: 12; d_gene: .
CDR3aa: CASSAGRDSGNTIYF; CDR3nt: TGTGCCAGCTCAGCGGGACGCGACTCTGGAAACACCATATATTTT; abundance: .; j_gene: TRBJ1-3; v_gene: TRBV18; len: 15; d_gene: .
CDR3aa: CASSQLINEKLFF; CDR3nt: TGTGCCAGCAGCCAATTGATAAATGAAAAACTGTTTTTT; abundance: .; j_gene: TRBJ1-4; v_gene: TRBV16; len: 13; d_gene: .
CDR3aa: CASKGRTNEKLFF; CDR3nt: TGTGCCAGCAAGGGGAGAACTAATGAAAAACTGTTTTTT; abundance: .; j_gene: TRBJ1-4; v_gene: TRBV19; len: 13; d_gene: .
CDR3aa: CASSIGRGGLRDTEAFF; CDR3nt: TGTGCCAGTAGTATAGGCAGGGGGGGGCTCAGGGACACTGAAGCTTTCTTT; abundance: .; j_gene: TRBJ1-1; v_gene: TRBV19; len: 17; d_gene: TRBD1
CDR3aa: CSARQGAYEKLFF; CDR3nt: TGCAGCGCACGACAGGGGGCGTATGAAAAACTGTTTTTT; abundance: .; j_gene: TRBJ1-4; v_gene: TRBV29-1; len: 13; d_gene: TRBD1
CDR3aa: CAKGTGGAGANVLTF; CDR3nt: TGTGCCAAAGGGACAGGGGGCGCTGGGGCCAACGTCCTGACTTTC; abundance: once; j_gene: TRBJ2-6; v_gene: TRBV2; len: 15; d_gene: TRBD1
CDR3aa: CASSYVSQEQFF; CDR3nt: TGTGCCAGCAGTTATGTTTCCCAGGAGCAGTTCTTC; abundance: .; j_gene: TRBJ2-1; v_gene: TRBV28; len: 12; d_gene: .
CDR3aa: CASSRFGAGRPGELFF; CDR3nt: TGTGCCAGCAGCCGCTTCGGTGCAGGCCGACCCGGGGAGCTGTTTTTT; abundance: .; j_gene: TRBJ2-2; v_gene: TRBV11-3; len: 16; d_gene: .
CDR3aa: CASSDRRGGPETQYF; CDR3nt: TGTGCCAGCAGTGATCGGCGGGGGGGCCCGGAGACCCAGTACTTC; abundance: .; j_gene: TRBJ2-5; v_gene: TRBV6-8; len: 15; d_gene: TRBD2
CDR3aa: CASSQDLRGRYEQYF; CDR3nt: TGTGCCAGCAGCCAAGATCTTCGGGGCAGGTACGAGCAGTACTTC; abundance: .; j_gene: TRBJ2-7; v_gene: TRBV14; len: 15; d_gene: .
CDR3aa: CASSWAGQGFGANVLTF; CDR3nt: TGTGCCAGCAGTTGGGCGGGACAGGGGTTTGGGGCCAACGTCCTGACTTTC; abundance: .; j_gene: TRBJ2-6; v_gene: TRBV6-8; len: 17; d_gene: TRBD1
CDR3aa: CASSFPTDAVGYTF; CDR3nt: TGTGCCAGCAGTTTCCCGACAGATGCAGTGGGCTACACCTTC; abundance: .; j_gene: TRBJ1-2; v_gene: TRBV28; len: 14; d_gene: .
CDR3aa: CASRSGVSDEQYF; CDR3nt: TGTGCCAGCCGCAGCGGGGTATCCGACGAGCAGTACTTC; abundance: .; j_gene: TRBJ2-7; v_gene: TRBV18; len: 13; d_gene: TRBD2
CDR3aa: CASSPTGSYEQYF; CDR3nt: TGTGCCAGCTCCCCTACAGGATCCTACGAGCAGTACTTC; abundance: .; j_gene: TRBJ2-7; v_gene: TRBV18; len: 13; d_gene: .
CDR3aa: CASPVGGEDSPLHF; CDR3nt: TGTGCCAGCCCCGTCGGGGGGGAGGATTCACCCCTCCACTTT; abundance: .; j_gene: TRBJ1-6; v_gene: TRBV19; len: 14; d_gene: .
CDR3aa: CASSFSGVVETQYF; CDR3nt: TGTGCCAGCAGCTTTAGCGGGGTGGTAGAGACCCAGTACTTC; abundance: few; j_gene: TRBJ2-5; v_gene: TRBV6-8; len: 14; d_gene: TRBD2
CDR3aa: CACAEGNTIYF; CDR3nt: TGTGCCTGTGCAGAAGGAAACACCATATATTTT; abundance: .; j_gene: TRBJ1-3; v_gene: TRBV30; len: 11; d_gene: .
CDR3aa: CASSYGLYEQYF; CDR3nt: TGTGCCAGCAGTTATGGCCTATACGAGCAGTACTTC; abundance: .; j_gene: TRBJ2-7; v_gene: TRBV6-8; len: 12; d_gene: .
CDR3aa: CASSPTYREFPYEKLFF; CDR3nt: TGTGCCAGCTCACCAACCTACCGGGAGTTTCCCTATGAAAAACTGTTTTTT; abundance: .; j_gene: TRBJ1-4; v_gene: TRBV18; len: 17; d_gene: .
CDR3aa: CASSPLGQGGYEQYF; CDR3nt: TGTGCCAGCAGCCCCCTCGGACAGGGAGGCTACGAGCAGTACTTC; abundance: .; j_gene: TRBJ2-7; v_gene: TRBV7-5; len: 15; d_gene: .
CDR3aa: CASRAGTGDYNEQFF; CDR3nt: TGTGCCAGTAGGGCCGGGACAGGAGACTACAATGAGCAGTTCTTC; abundance: .; j_gene: TRBJ2-1; v_gene: TRBV19; len: 15; d_gene: TRBD1
CDR3aa: CASSDDRARGSPLHF; CDR3nt: TGTGCCAGCAGTGATGACCGTGCCCGGGGATCACCCCTCCACTTT; abundance: .; j_gene: TRBJ1-6; v_gene: TRBV25-1; len: 15; d_gene: .
CDR3aa: CASSEAEGRGPVWGYTF; CDR3nt: TGTGCCAGCAGTGAAGCCGAGGGCAGGGGGCCTGTTTGGGGCTACACCTTC; abundance: .; j_gene: TRBJ1-2; v_gene: TRBV6-7; len: 17; d_gene: TRBD1
CDR3aa: CASRSGLAGNTDTQYF; CDR3nt: TGTGCCAGCAGATCTGGACTAGCGGGAAACACAGATACGCAGTATTTT; abundance: .; j_gene: TRBJ2-3; v_gene: TRBV6-8; len: 16; d_gene: TRBD2
CDR3aa: CASSLFQITDTQYF; CDR3nt: TGCGCCAGCAGCTTGTTTCAGATCACAGATACGCAGTATTTT; abundance: once; j_gene: TRBJ2-3; v_gene: TRBV5-1; len: 14; d_gene: .
CDR3aa: CASSQALTGYEKLFF; CDR3nt: TGCGCCAGCAGCCAAGCCCTTACAGGGTATGAAAAACTGTTTTTT; abundance: .; j_gene: TRBJ1-4; v_gene: TRBV4-1; len: 15; d_gene: .
CDR3aa: CASSPEEGLDFEKLFF; CDR3nt: TGTGCCAGCTCACCCGAGGAAGGCCTGGACTTTGAAAAACTGTTTTTT; abundance: .; j_gene: TRBJ1-4; v_gene: TRBV18; len: 16; d_gene: .
CDR3aa: CASNTPPGRGGLRDGQYF; CDR3nt: TGTGCCAGCAACACCCCACCCGGGCGGGGGGGACTCCGTGACGGGCAGTACTTC; abundance: .; j_gene: TRBJ2-7; v_gene: TRBV28; len: 18; d_gene: TRBD2
CDR3aa: CASSVHSNPRGWEQYF; CDR3nt: TGTGCCAGCAGTGTCCACAGTAACCCTCGGGGATGGGAGCAGTACTTC; abundance: .; j_gene: TRBJ2-7; v_gene: TRBV6-9; len: 16; d_gene: .
CDR3aa: CASSSTGDPDTQYF; CDR3nt: TGTGCCAGTAGTTCAACAGGGGATCCGGATACGCAGTATTTT; abundance: once; j_gene: TRBJ2-3; v_gene: TRBV19; len: 14; d_gene: TRBD1